This T cell receptor (beta chain) was captured by sequencing in a study of T cells in Graves' hyperthyroidism and ophthalmopathy. Overall study findings and caveats: Clonotypes that were expanded in thyroid above 0.001 mostly appeared in blood too.

The CDR3 regions of TCR beta were amplified from RNA transcripts. HTBI primers were employed in a first-round RT-PCR of the TCR CDR3. Each CDR3 protein gets one entry after TCRdb re-called the multiplex PCR reads with MiXCR. The data show over 550,000 distinct CDR3 sequences, 16% seen once. The CDR3 has 12 amino acids. Trimming took 2 bases from V and 5 from J, leaving 5 bases between them. CDR1 and CDR2 from the germline V gene are SGHDN and FVKESK. This clonotype was found many times. Its specificity is unknown. The source of the PBMCs was 8.5 to 10 ml of fresh peripheral blood. This clonotype originated in a woman under 30 with Graves' hyperthyroidism. V usage is TRBV14 and J usage is TRBJ2-3; D ambiguous. The sequencing input was blood. The CDR3 DNA reads as TGTGCCAGCAGCCAAATTAAAGATACGCAGTATTTT. It is translated as CASSQIKDTQYF.